This T cell receptor (beta chain) was recovered during a study of cytomegalovirus exposure and HLA in healthy donors. The PCR employed 60 Vbeta primers together with 13 Jbeta primers. Produced via immunoSEQ multiplex PCR; TCRdb's table is partial and in-frame only. In the table there are 180,000 or so clones, under 9.5% of which are singletons. This clone turned up a few times. Germline V gene data show CDR1 as LGHNA and CDR2 as YNFKEQ. This CDR3 has 15 residues. The junction had 4 bases not matched to a gene; V was cut back by 4 bases and J by 3 bases. This sequence originates from a woman aged 25 to 39 in good health and CMV-seropositive. The chain has TRBV4-2 and TRBJ2-2; 8 bases are shared with TRBD2. Sequencing was carried out using PBMCs. CDR3 sequence reads: CASSRETSDTGELFF. For the CDR3, the DNA is TGTGCCAGCAGCCGAGAGACTAGCGACACCGGGGAGCTGTTTTTT.